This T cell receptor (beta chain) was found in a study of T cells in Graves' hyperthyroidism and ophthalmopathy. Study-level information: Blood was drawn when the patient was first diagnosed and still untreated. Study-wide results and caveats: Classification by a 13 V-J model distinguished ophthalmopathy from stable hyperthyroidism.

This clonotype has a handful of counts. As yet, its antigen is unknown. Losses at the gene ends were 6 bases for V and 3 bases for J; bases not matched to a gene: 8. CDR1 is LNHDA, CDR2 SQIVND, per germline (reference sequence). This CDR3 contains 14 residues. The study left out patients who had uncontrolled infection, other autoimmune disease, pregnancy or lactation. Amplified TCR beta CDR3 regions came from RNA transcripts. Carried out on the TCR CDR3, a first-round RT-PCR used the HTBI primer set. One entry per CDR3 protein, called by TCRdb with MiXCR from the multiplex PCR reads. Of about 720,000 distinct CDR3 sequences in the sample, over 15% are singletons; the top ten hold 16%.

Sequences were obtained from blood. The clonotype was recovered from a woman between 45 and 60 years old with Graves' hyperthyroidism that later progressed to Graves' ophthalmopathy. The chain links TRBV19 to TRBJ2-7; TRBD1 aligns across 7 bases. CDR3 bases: TGTGCCAGTAGCCTTACAGGGGAGTACTACGAGCAGTACTTC. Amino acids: CASSLTGEYYEQYF.